This T cell receptor beta chain comes out of a study of blood T cell repertoires in COVID-19. Study overall: Sample material is recorded as cDNA or gDNA derived from T cells, B-cell-depleted T cells, or PBMCs.

This table comes from immunoSEQ multiplex PCR, and its TCRdb copy is limited to in-frame clones, with some not included. Seen here are tens of thousands of clones, 85% observed once, and the top ten hold 10%. Germline lookup yields CDR1 SGHDT and CDR2 YYEEEE. The V gene lost 3 bases and the J gene lost 5 bases, with 10 bases spanning the gap. This CDR3 has 13 residues. The chain employs TRBV5-6 and TRBJ2-3; tentatively, D is TRBD2 (6 bases). Sequenced material: peripheral blood. The source is a human donor in a cohort sampled during active COVID-19. CDR3: CASSSGGLDTQYF. The DNA of the CDR3 is TGTGCCAGCAGCTCCGGGGGTTTAGATACGCAGTATTTT.